The 16 T cell receptor beta chains reported below all come from one sample, sequenced in a study of T cells after yellow fever vaccination. Via MiXCR, TCRdb re-called the 5' RACE reads, giving one row per CDR3 protein. The sample contains 200,000 to 250,000 distinct CDR3 sequences, 6.5% to 8.5% of which appear only once. The sample consisted of CD4+ T cells sorted from PBMCs, taken 15 days after the yellow fever booster vaccination. All receptors derive from a man aged 25 to 40 who received the YFV17D yellow fever vaccine.

This clonotype was counted at least ten times. V gene TRBV30 combines with J gene TRBJ2-3, with D tentatively TRBD2 (6 bases). CDR1 and CDR2 (germline): GTSNPN, SVGIG (reference sequence). Trimming took off 0 bases at V and 3 bases at J, with 16 bases between the two ends. The CDR3 extends over 16 amino acids. This CDR3 is CAWSVPREPKTDTQYF. CDR3 DNA: TGTGCCTGGAGTGTTCCCCGGGAGCCGAAGACAGATACGCAGTATTTT.

This clonotype was picked up a small number of times. This chain uses TRBV5-1 with TRBJ2-1, with D hard to call. The V end was cut by 3 bases, the J end by 8 bases, with 6 bases between. The CDR3 spans 11 residues. Germline CDR1 and CDR2: SGHRS and YFSETQ. The CDR3 DNA follows: TGCGCCAGCAGCTCCTTTGATGAGCAGTTCTTC. The encoded protein is CASSSFDEQFF.

This clonotype was counted a few times. CDR3 sequence reads: CASSPRSESGQPQHF. CDR3 in DNA: TGTGCCAGCTCACCAAGGTCCGAGTCCGGTCAGCCCCAGCATTTT. The chain couples TRBV18 to TRBJ1-5, with D unresolved. Germline CDR1 KGHSH, CDR2 LQKENI. CDR3 length equals 15 residues. Trimming took off 2 bases at V and 6 bases at J, with 14 bases between the two ends.

V usage is TRBV7-2 and J usage is TRBJ2-2; 11 bases fit TRBD1. Per the germline V gene, CDR1 is SGHTA and CDR2 is FQGNSA. The CDR3 spans 19 residues. V lost 8 bases, J lost 4 bases, and 18 bases stayed unmatched. CDR3 bases: TGTGCCAGCTGTTTACCCTATGGGAGGACAGGGGGCCGCACCGGGGAGCTGTTTTTT. Translation gives CASCLPYGRTGGRTGELFF.

This clonotype occurred a few times. The J gene is TRBJ1-1, the V gene TRBV30; possibly TRBD1 for D (6 bases). The germline V gene has CDR1 GTSNPN and CDR2 SVGIG (reference sequence). The V end was cut by 0 bases, the J end by 1 base, with 12 bases between. The CDR3 runs to 15 residues. CDR3: CAWSVRTDSNTEAFF. CDR3 bases: TGTGCCTGGAGTGTTCGGACAGACTCGAACACTGAAGCTTTCTTT.

The genes are TRBV6-2 or TRBV6-3 and TRBJ2-1; 9 bases align to TRBD2. V was clipped by 3 bases and J by 6 bases; unmatched bases: 15. Germline values: CDR1 MNHEY, CDR2 SVGEGT. The CDR3 is made up of 18 amino acids. CDR3 protein: CASSYYRGAAGGSNEQFF. DNA of the CDR3: TGTGCCAGCAGTTATTACAGGGGTGCCGCGGGAGGGTCCAATGAGCAGTTCTTC.

The sample holds a few counts of this clonotype. This rearrangement joins TRBV20-1 to TRBJ2-4; unclear D gene. CDR1 is DFQATT, CDR2 SNEGSKA, per germline (reference sequence). Trimming pared 1 base from V and 8 bases from J, leaving 12 bases between. The CDR3 is 13 residues long. In DNA, the CDR3 is TGCAGTGCTAGAGGCCTCATATCTCACATTCAGTACTTC. Translation: CSARGLISHIQYF.

The chain carries TRBV7-9 and TRBJ2-2, with D uncertain. Trimming took 5 bases from V and 5 from J, leaving 15 bases between them. CDR1 SEHNR and CDR2 FQNEAQ come from the germline V gene (reference sequence). The CDR3 runs 15 residues. This CDR3 reads CASSPRGRRTGELFF. CDR3 nucleotides: TGTGCCAGCAGCCCCCGAGGACGCAGGACCGGGGAGCTGTTTTTT.

This clonotype was recorded a few times. This sequence joins TRBV20-1 and TRBJ2-1; D may correspond to TRBD1 or TRBD2 (5 bases each). Trimming shortened V by 5 bases and J by 8 bases, and 16 bases separated the two germline ends. Germline CDR1 and CDR2: DFQATT and SNEGSKA (reference sequence). This CDR3 has 13 amino acids. CDR3 DNA sequence: TGCAGTGCTTCTAAGGGACGTCCGCATGAGCAGTTCTTC. It specifies CSASKGRPHEQFF.

This clonotype was seen only a few times. The V call is TRBV20-1, the J call TRBJ2-1, with a weak D call TRBD2 (6 bases). From germline, CDR1 is DFQATT and CDR2 SNEGSKA (reference sequence). With 2 bases removed from V and 3 bases from J, the gap between germline ends came to 8 bases. CDR3 length: 13 residues. CDR3 sequence: CSARPGVYNEQFF. The CDR3 nucleotides are TGCAGTGCTAGACCGGGAGTCTACAATGAGCAGTTCTTC.

This clonotype has at least ten counts. The chain employs TRBV10-3 and TRBJ1-1, with D possibly TRBD1 on 6 matching bases. The CDR3 totals 14 residues. V was cut by 4 bases and J by 2 bases, with 11 bases left in between. Germline lookup yields CDR1 ENHRY and CDR2 SYGVKD. The CDR3 protein is CAISVGQSNTEAFF. The CDR3 bases are TGTGCCATCAGTGTGGGACAATCCAACACTGAAGCTTTCTTT.

This clonotype was counted between two and nine times. A read error may account for a junction end that differs from germline. This sequence joins TRBV12-3 or TRBV12-4 and TRBJ2-7; tentatively, D is TRBD1 (5 bases). The CDR3 sequence is 14 residues long. The CDR3 is CARSFSPDSYEQYF. CDR3 DNA: TGTGCCAGAAGTTTCTCCCCCGACAGCTACGAGCAGTACTTC.

The table lists this clonotype with a few counts. This rearrangement joins TRBV19 to TRBJ2-2; D gene ambiguous. Germline V gene sequence: CDR1 LNHDA, CDR2 SQIVND (reference sequence). The CDR3 runs to 12 residues. V lost 4 bases to trimming and J lost 6 bases, with 6 bases between them. CDR3 coding DNA: TGTGCCAGTAGTAACCCCCCCGGGGAGCTGTTTTTT. The encoded protein is CASSNPPGELFF.

V usage is TRBV24-1 and J usage is TRBJ2-5, with TRBD2 as a possible D gene (5 bases). The CDR3 is made up of 15 amino acids. V was pared by 4 bases and J by 2 bases, with 13 bases between. Germline V CDR1 and CDR2: KGHDR, SFDVKD. The CDR3 is CATSDPTEEQETQYF. The CDR3 DNA follows: TGTGCCACCAGTGACCCGACGGAGGAACAAGAGACCCAGTACTTC.

This chain uses TRBV5-6 with TRBJ2-5; TRBD2 aligns across 14 bases. The CDR3 is 16 amino acids. The germline V gene has CDR1 SGHDT and CDR2 YYEEEE. Trimming at V came to 6 bases and at J to 5 bases, leaving 9 bases not matched to a gene. The CDR3 sequence is CASTLGLAGVGETQYF. The CDR3 DNA follows: TGTGCCAGCACCCTGGGACTAGCGGGAGTAGGGGAGACCCAGTACTTC.

This clonotype has a count of ten or more. The rearrangement joins TRBV30 to TRBJ1-5; no reliable D call. Germline loops: CDR1 GTSNPN, CDR2 SVGIG (reference sequence). The germline V and J ends were trimmed by 3 bases and 4 bases, with 7 bases remaining between them. This CDR3 has 12 residues. The CDR3 sequence: CAWREGNQPQHF. CDR3 DNA sequence: TGTGCCTGGAGGGAAGGGAATCAGCCCCAGCATTTT.